Listed here are 14 T cell receptor beta chains from one sample, sequenced in a study of human T cells and chemical hapten exposure. From the RACE reads, TCRdb called clonotypes with MiXCR, one entry per CDR3 protein. The repertoire consists of about 76,000 distinct CDR3 sequences, with over 10% occurring once and the leading ten covering around 5.8%. As for time point: patch test 3, about 24 weeks after DPC sensitization. Treatment given: therapeutic diphenylcyclopropenone sensitization with weekly scalp DPC. Here the sequenced sample was whole blood, taken in connection with sensitization to the hapten diphenylcyclopropenone (DPC). The receptors come from a woman between 50 and 59 years old with alopecia areata. Some clones in this sample may be carry-over from other donors' samples.

This clonotype was recorded at least ten times. The chain joins TRBV3-1 to TRBJ2-1, with D possibly TRBD2 on 5 matching bases. V shed 3 bases and J shed 12 bases, with 9 bases lying between them. This CDR3 region has 11 residues. CDR1 is LGHDT, CDR2 YNNKEL, per germline (reference sequence). CDR3 DNA sequence: TGTGCCAGCAGCCAGGGGAGATGGCAGTTCTTC. It codes for CASSQGRWQFF.

The V call is TRBV9, the J call TRBJ2-1, with unresolved D. The CDR3 loop spans 14 amino acids. Trimming took off 0 bases at V and 9 bases at J, with 13 bases between the two ends. Germline CDR1 SGDLS, CDR2 YYNGEE. The CDR3 reads CASSVVPLYAEQFF. CDR3 in DNA: TGTGCCAGCAGCGTAGTCCCCCTATATGCTGAGCAGTTCTTC.

This clonotype was recorded many times. The chain joins TRBV2 to TRBJ2-2; 7 bases match TRBD2. CDR3 length equals 14 residues. Looked up from germline, CDR1 is SNHLY and CDR2 is FYNNEI. Trimming cost V 7 bases and J 5 bases; bases outside gene matches: 7. CDR3 amino acids: CASIAGVVTGELFF. The DNA of the CDR3 is TGTGCCAGCATTGCGGGGGTGGTTACCGGGGAGCTGTTTTTT. Filled out from reference TRBV2 and TRBJ2-2, the complete variable domain reads EPEVTQTPSHQVTQMGQEVILRCVPISNHLYFYWYRQILGQKVEFLVSFYNNEISEKSEIFDDQFSVERPDGSNFTLKIRSTKLEDSAMYFCASIAGVVTGELFFGEGSRLTVL.

A few counts support this clonotype. The CDR3 loop is CASSSPKGAYEQYF. The DNA of the CDR3 is TGTGCCAGCAGCTCGCCGAAGGGAGCCTACGAGCAGTACTTC. V is TRBV5-4 and J is TRBJ2-7; TRBD2 might be the D (5 bases). Germline V CDR1 and CDR2: SGHNT, YYREEE (reference sequence). CDR3 length: 14 residues. V was trimmed by 3 bases and J by 2 bases, leaving 12 bases between them.

In its sample, this clonotype was seen many times. This chain links TRBV3-1 with TRBJ2-5; a possible D gene is TRBD1 (5 bases). Trimming took 0 bases from V and 4 from J, leaving 12 bases between them. Germline V gene lookup returns CDR1 LGHDT and CDR2 YNNKEL (reference sequence). The length of the CDR3 is 15 residues. CDR3 protein: CASSQDVRGGETQYF. CDR3 bases: TGTGCCAGCAGCCAAGATGTAAGGGGCGGAGAGACCCAGTACTTC.

This clonotype was observed a few times. The chain combines TRBV19 with TRBJ2-3, with TRBD2 identical over 13 bases. J was trimmed by 3 bases and V by 5 bases; bases with no gene match: 8. Germline assignment: CDR1 LNHDA and CDR2 SQIVND (reference sequence). The CDR3 extends over 17 amino acids. The CDR3 region is CASSARTSGSRTDTQYF. The CDR3 DNA sequence: TGTGCCAGTAGTGCCCGGACTAGCGGGAGTCGAACAGATACGCAGTATTTT.

This clonotype occurred a few times. J is TRBJ2-7 and V is TRBV11-2; 7 bases match TRBD1. The V gene's germline CDR1 is SGHAT and CDR2 FQNNGV. This CDR3 contains 13 residues. V gave up 4 bases and J gave up 1 base; unmatched junction bases: 1. The CDR3 DNA follows: TGTGCCAGCAGCTGGGGACAGTCCTACGAGCAGTACTTC. Translation gives CASSWGQSYEQYF.

The J gene is TRBJ1-2, the V gene TRBV28; 12 positions match TRBD1. There are 15 residues in the CDR3. Trimming removed 6 bases from V and 7 bases from J; junction bases left unmatched: 9. The V gene's germline CDR1 is MDHEN and CDR2 SYDVKM. CDR3 residues: CASRDPGQGAIGYTF. The CDR3 DNA reads TGTGCCAGCAGAGATCCGGGACAGGGGGCGATTGGCTACACCTTC.

This clonotype occurred a few times. The genes are TRBV30 and TRBJ1-1; 8 positions match TRBD1. The CDR3 is 13 residues long. Losses at the gene ends were 1 base for V and 7 bases for J; bases not matched to a gene: 5. Germline V gene sequence: CDR1 GTSNPN, CDR2 SVGIG (reference sequence). The CDR3 DNA reads as TGTGCCTGGAGTGAACAACAGGGGGATGAAGCTTTCTTT. This encodes CAWSEQQGDEAFF.

This clonotype has a count of ten or more. The chain is built from TRBV29-1 and TRBJ2-3; 8 nucleotides match TRBD2. This CDR3 has 13 residues. Per germline, CDR1 SQVTM and CDR2 ANQGSEA. Trimming at V came to 3 bases and at J to 1 base, leaving 0 bases not matched to a gene. CDR3 sequence reads: CSVETSGTDTQYF. In DNA form, the CDR3 reads TGCAGCGTTGAGACTAGCGGCACAGATACGCAGTATTTT.

In its sample, this clonotype was seen a few times. The rearrangement uses TRBV3-1 and TRBJ1-2; D unresolved. In germline, CDR1 is LGHDT, CDR2 YNNKEL (reference sequence). Trimming stripped 0 bases from V and 4 bases from J, with 6 bases between. The CDR3 contains 13 residues. Written as DNA, the CDR3 is TGTGCCAGCAGCCAAGATAACAGCTATGGCTACACCTTC. Amino acids: CASSQDNSYGYTF. The full variable domain, its missing parts supplied by reference TRBV3-1 and TRBJ1-2, is DTAVSQTPKYLVTQMGNDKSIKCEQNLGHDTMYWYKQDSKKFLKIMFSYNNKELIINETVPNRFSPKSPDKAHLNLHINSLELGDSAVYFCASSQDNSYGYTFGSGTRLTVV.

The sample holds many counts of this clonotype. The J gene is TRBJ1-1, the V gene TRBV9; no clear D. The V end was cut by 1 base, the J end by 3 bases, with 13 bases between. The CDR3 is 15 amino acids. CDR1 and CDR2 from the germline V gene are SGDLS and YYNGEE. CDR3 DNA sequence: TGTGCCAGCAGCGTATCGGCCAGAACAGACACTGAAGCTTTCTTT. Translation: CASSVSARTDTEAFF.

This clonotype was seen at least ten times. Its ends do not fully match the called genes, so a read error is possible. The rearrangement links TRBV24-1 to TRBJ1-1, with TRBD1 identical over 7 bases. CDR1 and CDR2 from the germline V gene are KGHDR and SFDVKD. The CDR3 is 12 amino acids. The CDR3 coding sequence is TGTGCCTCCAGGGGGGTTCTTACTGAAGCTTTCTTT. Translation gives CASRGVLTEAFF.

The table lists this clonotype with many counts. The chain uses TRBV2 and TRBJ2-1, with D possibly being TRBD1 (6 bases). With 5 bases removed from V and 8 bases from J, the gap between germline ends came to 22 bases. The CDR3 contains 16 residues. Per the germline V gene, CDR1 is SNHLY and CDR2 is FYNNEI. In nucleotides, the CDR3 is TGTGCCAGCAGTCTGAGGGGGTTAACAGCGTTTGATGAGCAGTTCTTC. This translates into CASSLRGLTAFDEQFF. The complete variable domain, with remaining parts taken from reference TRBV2 and TRBJ2-1, reads EPEVTQTPSHQVTQMGQEVILRCVPISNHLYFYWYRQILGQKVEFLVSFYNNEISEKSEIFDDQFSVERPDGSNFTLKIRSTKLEDSAMYFCASSLRGLTAFDEQFFGPGTRLTVL.